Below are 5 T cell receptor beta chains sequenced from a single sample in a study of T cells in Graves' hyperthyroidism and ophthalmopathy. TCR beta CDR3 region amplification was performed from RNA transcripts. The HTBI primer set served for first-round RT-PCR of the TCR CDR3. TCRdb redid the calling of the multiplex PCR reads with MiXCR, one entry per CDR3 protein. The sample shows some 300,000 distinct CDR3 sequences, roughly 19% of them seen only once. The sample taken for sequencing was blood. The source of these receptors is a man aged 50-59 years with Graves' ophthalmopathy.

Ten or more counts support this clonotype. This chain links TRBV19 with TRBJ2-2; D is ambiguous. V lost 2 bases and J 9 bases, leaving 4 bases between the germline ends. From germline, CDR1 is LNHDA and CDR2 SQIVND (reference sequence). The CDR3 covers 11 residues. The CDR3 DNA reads TGTGCCAGTAGTATAAAAAGGGAGCTGTTTTTT. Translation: CASSIKRELFF.

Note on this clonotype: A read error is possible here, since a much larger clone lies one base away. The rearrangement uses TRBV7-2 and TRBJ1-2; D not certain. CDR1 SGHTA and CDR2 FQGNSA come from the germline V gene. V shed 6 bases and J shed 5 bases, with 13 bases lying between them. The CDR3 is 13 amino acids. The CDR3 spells CASSAKGGYGYTF. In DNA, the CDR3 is TGTGCCAGCAGTGCCAAGGGCGGTTATGGCTACACCTTC. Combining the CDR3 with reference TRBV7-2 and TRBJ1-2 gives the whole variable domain GAGVSQSPSNKVTEKGKDVELRCDPISGHTALYWYRQSLGQGLEFLIYFQGNSAPDKSGLPSDRFSAERTGGSVSTLTIQRTQQEDSAVYLCASSAKGGYGYTFGSGTRLTVV.

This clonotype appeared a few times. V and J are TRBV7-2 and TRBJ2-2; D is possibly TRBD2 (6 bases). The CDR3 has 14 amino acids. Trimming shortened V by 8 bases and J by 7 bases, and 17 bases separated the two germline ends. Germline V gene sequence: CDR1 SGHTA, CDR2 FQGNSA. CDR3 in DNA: TGTGCCAGCCTAAGGGACTCACGGGGCGGGGAGCTGTTTTTT. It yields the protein CASLRDSRGGELFF.

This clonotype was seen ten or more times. CDR3 DNA sequence: TGCAGTGCTAGAGATCCCGGACTAGCGGAGCGGGAGACCCAGTACTTC. This sequence encodes CSARDPGLAERETQYF. This sequence joins TRBV20-1 and TRBJ2-5; 10 bases are a match to TRBD2. The CDR3 runs 16 residues. Germline assignment: CDR1 DFQATT and CDR2 SNEGSKA (reference sequence). V was clipped by 0 bases and J by 5 bases; unmatched bases: 9.

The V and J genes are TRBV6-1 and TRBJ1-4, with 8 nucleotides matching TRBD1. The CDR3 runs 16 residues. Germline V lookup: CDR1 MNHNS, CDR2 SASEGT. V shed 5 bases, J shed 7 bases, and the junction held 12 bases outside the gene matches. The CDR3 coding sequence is TGTGCCAGCAGTCATCGCGGACAGGGAATCGGTGAAAAACTGTTTTTT. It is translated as CASSHRGQGIGEKLFF.